This T cell receptor beta chain was obtained from a study of regulatory T cells in long-lasting Graves disease. Time point of the sample: newly diagnosed GD, antithyroid drugs for less than 3 months. Construction of the TCR library relied on RNA isolated from PBMCs. CDR1 SGHTA and CDR2 FQGTGA come from the germline V gene. V shed 5 bases and J shed 11 bases, with 24 bases lying between them. The CDR3 runs to 15 residues. Combining iRepertoire HTBI primers with Arm-PCR of CDR3 regions, the authors built TCR beta libraries. From the multiplex PCR reads, TCRdb called clonotypes with MiXCR, one entry per CDR3 protein. The repertoire holds 400,000 to 500,000 distinct CDR3 sequences, approximately 16% seen once, with about a quarter in the top ten. About this clonotype itself: Its cognate antigen is unknown. A much larger clone lies one base from this, so it may be a read error.

Study conclusions and caveats: Newly diagnosed patients had higher TCR diversity than persistent Graves' patients did. Persistent patients shared more public clonotypes (about 2,800) than newly diagnosed patients (about 1,000).

This same sample was also taken into another study, of T cells in Graves' hyperthyroidism and ophthalmopathy. That work states: Blood also carried most thyroid clonotypes expanded above 0.001.

The genes are TRBV7-3 and TRBJ2-5, with D possibly being TRBD1 or TRBD2 (6 bases each). The receptor was isolated from a woman younger than 30 with Graves disease. Material: peripheral blood mononuclear cells (PBMCs), obtained at new diagnosis, from a patient treated with antithyroid drugs. DNA of the CDR3: TGTGCCAGCAGCCCTTTAGCGGCAGGGGACCATGAGCAGTACTTC. As protein: CASSPLAAGDHEQYF. The full variable domain, completed using reference TRBV7-3 and TRBJ2-5, is GAGVSQTPSNKVTEKGKYVELRCDPISGHTALYWYRQSLGQGPEFLIYFQGTGAADDSGLPNDRFFAVRPEGSVSTLKIQRTERGDSAVYLCASSPLAAGDHEQYFGPGTRLLVL.